Below are 12 T cell receptor beta chains sequenced from a single sample in a study of blood T cell repertoires in COVID-19. Only in-frame clones appear in the TCRdb table, and some are missing; sequencing was by immunoSEQ multiplex PCR. The sample has 120,000 to 150,000 clones; more than 75% are singletons. Sequencing was performed on peripheral blood. The receptors here all came from a woman aged 40-49 years with acute or convalescent COVID-19.

This clone was counted once. The gene calls are TRBV7-3 and TRBJ2-5, with D perhaps TRBD2 (7 bases). The germline V gene has CDR1 SGHTA and CDR2 FQGTGA. V dropped 2 bases and J dropped 4 bases, with 11 bases sitting between them. This CDR3 has 14 amino acids. The CDR3 region is CASSLRGAGETQYF. The CDR3 coding sequence is TGTGCCAGCAGCTTACGGGGGGCGGGAGAGACCCAGTACTTC.

The chain carries TRBV2 and TRBJ2-5; 7 positions match TRBD1. This CDR3 has 15 residues. CDR1 is SNHLY, CDR2 FYNNEI, per germline. J lost 2 bases, V lost 6 bases, and 9 bases had no gene match. CDR3 in amino acids: CASRGGQAFQETQYF. DNA of the CDR3: TGTGCCAGCAGGGGTGGACAGGCCTTTCAAGAGACCCAGTACTTC.

The chain uses TRBV4-3 and TRBJ2-4, with D possibly TRBD2 on 6 matching bases. CDR1 is LGHNA and CDR2 is YSLEER in the germline V gene. V lost 0 bases, J lost 4 bases, and 10 bases lay in between. The CDR3 is made up of 15 amino acids. The CDR3 spells CASSQDPSAKNIQYF. CDR3 coding DNA: TGCGCCAGCAGCCAAGATCCTAGCGCGAAAAACATTCAGTACTTC.

The gene calls are TRBV7-8 and TRBJ2-7; the match to TRBD2 covers 10 bases. This CDR3 is built from 15 residues. V gave up 8 bases and J gave up 2 bases; unmatched junction bases: 9. The germline gives CDR1 SGHVS, CDR2 FQNEAQ. The chain's CDR3 is CASSLTSGTPYEQYF. CDR3 DNA sequence: TGTGCCAGCTCCCTAACTAGCGGGACACCCTACGAGCAGTACTTC.

The J gene is TRBJ2-7, the V gene TRBV5-1, with TRBD2 matching 9 bases. This CDR3 is 15 amino acids long. Trimming cost V 0 bases and J 6 bases; bases outside gene matches: 7. Per germline, CDR1 SGHRS and CDR2 YFSETQ. Written as DNA, the CDR3 is TGCGCCAGCAGCTTGGATTCTTGGACTAGCGTCGAGCAGTACTTC. Encoded protein: CASSLDSWTSVEQYF.

The chain has TRBV13 and TRBJ2-3, with 11 bases matching TRBD2. This CDR3 contains 17 residues. Trimming at V came to 2 bases and at J to 1 base, leaving 5 bases not matched to a gene. CDR1 is PRHDT and CDR2 is FYEKMQ in the germline V gene (reference sequence). CDR3 sequence (DNA): TGTGCCAGCAGCTTAATTAGCGGGGGGGCCGGCACAGATACGCAGTATTTT. Residues: CASSLISGGAGTDTQYF.

CDR3: CASSVEQVPTYEQYF. CDR3 bases: TGTGCCAGCAGCGTAGAACAGGTTCCGACCTACGAGCAGTACTTC. This chain joins TRBV9 and TRBJ2-7; D is perhaps TRBD1 (5 bases). There are 15 residues in the CDR3. Germline V gives CDR1 SGDLS, CDR2 YYNGEE. The V and J ends lost 0 bases and 2 bases respectively, with 12 bases between them.

The rearrangement uses TRBV2 and TRBJ2-7, with 7 bases matching TRBD1. Germline-derived CDR1 and CDR2 are SNHLY and FYNNEI. Trimming took 6 bases from V and 0 from J; bases not matched to a gene: 11. The length of the CDR3 is 16 residues. The DNA of the CDR3 is TGTGCCAGCAGGAAACTGTTGACAGGGATCTCCTACGAGCAGTACTTC. Translated: CASRKLLTGISYEQYF. The whole variable domain, remainder taken from reference TRBV2 and TRBJ2-7, is EPEVTQTPSHQVTQMGQEVILRCVPISNHLYFYWYRQILGQKVEFLVSFYNNEISEKSEIFDDQFSVERPDGSNFTLKIRSTKLEDSAMYFCASRKLLTGISYEQYFGPGTRLTVT.

The chain joins TRBV9 to TRBJ1-2; D may be TRBD1 (6 bases). Per germline, CDR1 SGDLS and CDR2 YYNGEE. The V gene lost 0 bases and the J gene lost 8 bases, with 11 bases spanning the gap. The CDR3 is 13 residues long. CDR3 region: CASSVEQGGGYTF. The CDR3 DNA reads as TGTGCCAGCAGCGTAGAACAGGGAGGGGGCTACACCTTC.

The J gene is TRBJ2-1, the V gene TRBV24-1, with TRBD2 matching 9 bases. The trim removed 5 bases at V and 2 bases at J, leaving 6 bases unmatched. The CDR3 has 16 amino acids. Germline V gene sequence: CDR1 KGHDR, CDR2 SFDVKD. CDR3 coding DNA: TGTGCCACCAGTGCCTTGGGGACTAGCCCCTACAATGAGCAGTTCTTC. It specifies CATSALGTSPYNEQFF.

V is TRBV19 and J is TRBJ1-2; possible D gene TRBD1, 5 bases. CDR1 LNHDA and CDR2 SQIVND come from the germline V gene (reference sequence). Trimming left V 3 bases short and J 2 bases short, with 10 bases between. This CDR3 has 14 residues. The CDR3, as DNA: TGTGCCAGTAGTATTGGCAGGGTGAACTATGGCTACACCTTC. Translation gives CASSIGRVNYGYTF.

This rearrangement joins TRBV11-3 to TRBJ2-1, with D unclear. With 1 base removed from V and 2 bases from J, the gap between germline ends came to 12 bases. The CDR3 runs 16 residues. Germline CDR1 reads SGHNT; CDR2 reads YENEEA. CDR3 region: CASSLGTGRPYNEQFF. In DNA form, the CDR3 reads TGTGCCAGCAGCTTAGGTACGGGTAGACCCTACAATGAGCAGTTCTTC. The full variable domain, in which reference TRBV11-3 and TRBJ2-1 provide the parts outside the CDR3, is EAGVVQSPRYKIIEKKQPVAFWCNPISGHNTLYWYLQNLGQGPELLIRYENEEAVDDSQLPKDRFSAERLKGVDSTLKIQPAELGDSAVYLCASSLGTGRPYNEQFFGPGTRLTVL.